These 32 T cell receptor beta chains were all obtained from the same sample, sequenced in a study of T cells in Graves' hyperthyroidism and ophthalmopathy. TCR beta CDR3 sequences were amplified from RNA transcripts. HTBI primers drove first-round RT-PCR of the TCR CDR3. TCRdb fed the multiplex PCR reads into MiXCR, producing one record per CDR3 protein. The sample records under 350,000 distinct CDR3 sequences, over 15% being singletons. The sequencing input was blood. The receptors were gathered from a woman aged 55-70 years with Graves' ophthalmopathy.

The chain employs TRBV20-1 and TRBJ2-1; 11 nucleotides line up with TRBD1. V shed 0 bases, J shed 6 bases, and the junction held 10 bases outside the gene matches. CDR1 and CDR2 from the germline V gene are DFQATT and SNEGSKA (reference sequence). This CDR3 region has 17 residues. In DNA form, the CDR3 reads TGCAGTGCTAGAGATACCGGACAGGGGGCTGGTATCAATGAGCAGTTCTTC. Protein product: CSARDTGQGAGINEQFF.

This clonotype was observed a single time. The V call is TRBV11-2, the J call TRBJ2-1; 9 positions match TRBD1. CDR1 and CDR2 (germline): SGHAT, FQNNGV. The CDR3 sequence is 15 residues long. With V trimmed by 4 bases and J by 8 bases, 9 bases remained unmatched. The CDR3 loop is CASSYGTGTIDEQFF. DNA for the CDR3: TGTGCCAGCAGCTACGGGACAGGGACGATCGATGAGCAGTTCTTC.

The rearrangement uses TRBV19 and TRBJ2-7, with D hard to call. The germline V gene encodes CDR1 LNHDA and CDR2 SQIVND (reference sequence). The V gene lost 1 base and the J gene lost 0 bases, with 7 bases spanning the gap. CDR3 size: 14 residues. CDR3 region: CASSIGDHSYEQYF. In DNA form, the CDR3 reads TGTGCCAGTAGTATAGGCGACCACTCCTACGAGCAGTACTTC.

At least ten counts were recorded for this clonotype. In DNA form, the CDR3 reads TGTGCCAGCAGTTTGTATCCGGGCAATCAGCCCCAGCATTTT. Protein product: CASSLYPGNQPQHF. The chain employs TRBV28 and TRBJ1-5; D gene uncertain. V was pared by 3 bases and J by 2 bases, with 8 bases between. The CDR3 contains 14 residues. Germline CDR1 and CDR2: MDHEN and SYDVKM.

This clonotype was observed at least ten times. The J gene is TRBJ1-1, the V gene TRBV18; D gene uncertain. The ends were cut back, 1 base at V and 2 bases at J, with 8 bases in the middle. The CDR3 length is 14 residues. Germline V gene data show CDR1 as KGHSH and CDR2 as LQKENI. CDR3 nucleotide sequence: TGTGCCAGCTCACCACTCAATGTAAACACTGAAGCTTTCTTT. Translation gives CASSPLNVNTEAFF.

Note on this clonotype: A clone one base away is much larger, so this may be a read error. The V call is TRBV5-4, the J call TRBJ2-7, with 13 nucleotides matching TRBD2. With V trimmed by 4 bases and J by 7 bases, 8 bases remained unmatched. Germline loops: CDR1 SGHNT, CDR2 YYREEE (reference sequence). The CDR3 covers 15 residues. The CDR3 DNA sequence: TGTGCCAGCAGCGCTACTAGCGGGAGGGGGAATGAGCAGTACTTC. Its protein product is CASSATSGRGNEQYF.

This clonotype was picked up a small number of times. Given a much more abundant clone one base away, this may be a read error. The V and J genes are TRBV12-3 or TRBV12-4 and TRBJ2-5; D uncertain. The DNA matches TRBJ2-1 better at its end, which makes the J call doubtful. This CDR3 contains 11 residues. This chain's CDR3 is CASKWAETQFF. Written as DNA, the CDR3 is TGTGCCTCGAAATGGGCGGAGACCCAGTTCTTC.

This clonotype was counted many times. The rearrangement uses TRBV28 and TRBJ1-2; 8 positions agree with TRBD1. The CDR3 is 13 residues long. The V and J ends lost 6 bases and 7 bases, in that order; junction bases with no gene match: 7. The V gene's germline CDR1 is MDHEN and CDR2 SYDVKM. In nucleotides, the CDR3 is TGTGCCAGCAGCCCTAGTACAGGGGGTGGCTACACCTTC. This gives the protein CASSPSTGGGYTF.

As concerns this clonotype: It may be a read error: a sequence one base away is much more abundant. For the CDR3, the DNA is TGTGCCATCACCCCGGGACAAAAGAGCTCCTACAATGAGCAGTACTTC. Protein: CAITPGQKSSYNEQYF. The J gene is TRBJ2-1, the V gene TRBV10-3; TRBD1 might be the D (6 bases). The J call may be wrong; the DNA end is better matched by TRBJ2-7. Germline V gene sequence: CDR1 ENHRY, CDR2 SYGVKD. The CDR3 extends over 16 amino acids.

A word on this clonotype: One base away lies a much larger clone, so this may be a sequencing read error. The chain has TRBV27 and TRBJ2-2, with D possibly being TRBD1 or TRBD2 (5 bases each). This CDR3 is built from 19 residues. V was shortened by 5 bases and J by 2 bases, with 24 bases between the two germline ends. Germline V gives CDR1 MNHEY, CDR2 SMNVEV (reference sequence). CDR3 loop: CASSDTRTGPPKNTGELFF. CDR3 in DNA: TGTGCCAGCAGTGATACTCGAACGGGACCACCAAAAAACACCGGGGAGCTGTTTTTT.

This clonotype occurred many times. The CDR3 DNA is TGTGCCATCAAGAGAGGGGCGGACACTGAAGCTTTCTTT. This gives the protein CAIKRGADTEAFF. The V call is TRBV10-3, the J call TRBJ1-1; D is possibly TRBD1 (5 bases). V lost 7 bases and J 3 bases, leaving 12 bases between the germline ends. The CDR3 extends over 13 amino acids. Germline V gene sequence: CDR1 ENHRY, CDR2 SYGVKD.

This clonotype has at least ten counts. The chain couples TRBV11-2 to TRBJ1-2, with D perhaps TRBD1 (6 bases). The germline gives CDR1 SGHAT, CDR2 FQNNGV. Trimming left V 0 bases short and J 4 bases short, with 12 bases between. The CDR3 loop spans 15 amino acids. The CDR3 protein is CASSLEPGAVYGYTF. The CDR3 nucleotides are TGTGCCAGCAGCTTAGAACCAGGGGCAGTCTATGGCTACACCTTC.

This clonotype was recorded a few times. The V gene is TRBV5-1, the J gene TRBJ1-4; no reliable D call. The V end lost 3 bases, the J end lost 0 bases, and 6 bases lay between the germline ends. Germline V gene sequence: CDR1 SGHRS, CDR2 YFSETQ. This CDR3 contains 14 residues. The CDR3 reads CASSSESTNEKLFF. The CDR3, as DNA: TGCGCCAGCAGCTCTGAATCAACTAATGAAAAACTGTTTTTT.

This chain uses TRBV4-2 with TRBJ2-7, with 12 bases lining up with TRBD2. The CDR3 consists of 17 residues. V was clipped by 4 bases and J by 1 base; unmatched bases: 8. CDR1 and CDR2 (germline): LGHNA, YNFKEQ. The CDR3 region is CASSPGTSGFGSYEQYF. In DNA form, the CDR3 reads TGTGCCAGCAGCCCGGGGACTAGCGGGTTCGGGTCCTACGAGCAGTACTTC.

Of note for this clonotype: A clone one base away is much larger, so this may be a read error. The V and J genes are TRBV7-2 and TRBJ1-5; D is unresolved. The CDR3 length is 14 residues. V was shortened by 1 base and J by 3 bases, with 7 bases between the two germline ends. Per germline, CDR1 SGHTA and CDR2 FQGNSA. This chain's CDR3 is CASSLVAFNQPQHF. DNA for the CDR3: TGTGCCAGCAGCTTAGTGGCATTCAATCAGCCCCAGCATTTT. The full variable domain, in which reference TRBV7-2 and TRBJ1-5 provide the parts outside the CDR3, is GAGVSQSPSNKVTEKGKDVELRCDPISGHTALYWYRQSLGQGLEFLIYFQGNSAPDKSGLPSDRFSAERTGGSVSTLTIQRTQQEDSAVYLCASSLVAFNQPQHFGDGTRLSIL.

There are many counts of this clonotype. The rearrangement joins TRBV5-1 to TRBJ2-3, with D tentatively TRBD2 (5 bases). This CDR3 contains 14 residues. Trimming left V 5 bases short and J 0 bases short, with 10 bases between. The germline CDR1 and CDR2 sequences are SGHRS and YFSETQ. The CDR3 DNA follows: TGCGCCAGCAGATCCGGGGTTAGCACAGATACGCAGTATTTT. Its translation: CASRSGVSTDTQYF.

This clonotype was seen at least ten times. The rearrangement joins TRBV12-3 or TRBV12-4 to TRBJ1-2, with a possible D match to TRBD1 (6 bases). V lost 5 bases, J lost 4 bases, and 11 bases lay in between. CDR3 length: 13 amino acids. CDR3 in amino acids: CASSLTGPYGYTF. The CDR3 DNA is TGTGCCAGCAGTCTGACAGGCCCCTATGGCTACACCTTC.

Many counts were recorded for this clonotype. This chain uses TRBV6-2 or TRBV6-3 with TRBJ1-1, with D tentatively TRBD1 (6 bases). Germline CDR1 is MNHEY and CDR2 is SVGEGT. The germline V and J ends were trimmed by 2 bases and 1 base, with 23 bases remaining between them. The CDR3 is made up of 19 amino acids. CDR3 DNA sequence: TGTGCCAGCAGTTACGGACCCGGGACGACCAGGGACACGAACACTGAAGCTTTCTTT. Translation: CASSYGPGTTRDTNTEAFF.

In this sample, this clonotype turned up many times. The rearrangement links TRBV7-2 to TRBJ2-7; D gene uncertain. V was shortened by 1 base and J by 0 bases, with 10 bases between the two germline ends. The CDR3 length is 15 residues. Germline CDR1 is SGHTA and CDR2 is FQGNSA. CDR3 in amino acids: CASSLVGGSSYEQYF. CDR3 DNA: TGTGCCAGCAGCTTAGTGGGCGGTAGCTCCTACGAGCAGTACTTC.

In this sample, this clonotype turned up many times. The chain carries TRBV7-8 and TRBJ2-1, with TRBD1 matching over 8 bases. The CDR3 runs 13 residues. The germline gives CDR1 SGHVS, CDR2 FQNEAQ. J gave up 7 bases and V 4 bases, and 3 bases lay outside the gene matches. The CDR3 region is CASSSRQGNEQFF. The DNA for the CDR3 is TGTGCCAGCAGCTCGCGACAGGGGAATGAGCAGTTCTTC.

This clonotype was seen repeatedly, ten times or more. The DNA of the CDR3 is TGCGCCAGCAGCTTGATCGGGCAGGACGATGGCTACACCTTC. Amino acids: CASSLIGQDDGYTF. This chain uses TRBV5-1 with TRBJ1-2; D ambiguous. Germline V gives CDR1 SGHRS, CDR2 YFSETQ. This CDR3 region has 14 residues. Trimming took off 1 base at V and 6 bases at J, with 13 bases between the two ends.

This clonotype was picked up a small number of times. The gene calls are TRBV12-5 and TRBJ2-1, with 12 bases lining up with TRBD2. V shed 1 base, J shed 9 bases, and the junction held 7 bases outside the gene matches. Germline CDR1 is LGHNT and CDR2 is FRNRAP. The CDR3 contains 16 residues. CDR3 protein: CASGLGTSGMGGEQFF. CDR3 DNA sequence: TGTGCTAGTGGTTTGGGGACTAGCGGGATGGGGGGTGAGCAGTTCTTC.

The chain employs TRBV5-4 and TRBJ1-3; D gene ambiguous. The CDR3 sequence is 15 residues long. Germline V gene lookup returns CDR1 SGHNT and CDR2 YYREEE (reference sequence). Trimming cost V 2 bases and J 4 bases, with 13 bases left between them. The CDR3 protein is CASSFRSSVGNTIYF. CDR3 nucleotides: TGTGCCAGCAGCTTTCGGTCGAGTGTAGGAAACACCATATATTTT.

The chain has TRBV19 and TRBJ2-7, with 8 bases lining up with TRBD1. Looked up from germline, CDR1 is LNHDA and CDR2 is SQIVND (reference sequence). The junction had 11 bases not matched to a gene; V was cut back by 3 bases and J by 1 base. CDR3 length: 17 amino acids. Here the CDR3 DNA reads TGTGCCAGTAGTATTTCTGGACAGGGAGAGTTTTCCTACGAGCAGTACTTC. Its translation: CASSISGQGEFSYEQYF.

This clonotype was recorded at least ten times. This chain joins TRBV7-9 and TRBJ2-1, with TRBD2 as a possible D gene (6 bases). The CDR3 covers 16 residues. CDR1 is SEHNR and CDR2 is FQNEAQ in the germline V gene (reference sequence). V lost 5 bases to trimming and J lost 7 bases, with 21 bases between them. The chain's CDR3 is CASSPRAGTRVNEQFF. The CDR3 nucleotides are TGTGCCAGCAGCCCACGAGCGGGTACCCGGGTGAATGAGCAGTTCTTC.

This clonotype has ten or more counts. V and J are TRBV7-2 and TRBJ2-1; TRBD1 matches 8 bases. V was clipped by 2 bases and J by 10 bases; unmatched bases: 7. This CDR3 region has 14 residues. Germline V gene sequence: CDR1 SGHTA, CDR2 FQGNSA. The CDR3 spells CASSLPGGLGEQFF. The DNA for the CDR3 is TGTGCCAGCAGCTTACCAGGGGGCCTCGGGGAGCAGTTCTTC.

This clonotype was detected ten times or more. This sequence joins TRBV25-1 and TRBJ2-3; 9 bases map to TRBD1. The CDR3 is 16 amino acids. Trimming at V came to 4 bases and at J to 2 bases, leaving 7 bases not matched to a gene. Germline values: CDR1 MGHDK, CDR2 SYGVNS. CDR3 protein: CASSAWTGVDTDTQYF. The DNA of the CDR3 is TGTGCCAGCAGTGCCTGGACAGGGGTGGACACAGATACGCAGTATTTT.

This clonotype was counted ten times or more. The rearrangement links TRBV28 to TRBJ2-7; 7 bases are shared with TRBD2. The germline V gene encodes CDR1 MDHEN and CDR2 SYDVKM. This CDR3 is built from 17 residues. The V and J ends lost 0 bases and 4 bases, in that order; junction bases with no gene match: 12. CDR3 DNA: TGTGCCAGCAGTTTATGGCGGGAGTTTCGGTTTGGATACGAGCAGTACTTC. This gives the protein CASSLWREFRFGYEQYF.

This clonotype occurred many times. V is TRBV7-9 and J is TRBJ2-1; 14 nucleotides align to TRBD2. The J segment lost 8 bases and the V segment lost 5 bases, leaving 5 bases of the junction unmatched. CDR3 size: 15 residues. CDR1 SEHNR and CDR2 FQNEAQ come from the germline V gene (reference sequence). This CDR3 reads CASSLGLAGGYEQFF. The DNA for the CDR3 is TGTGCCAGCAGCCTAGGACTAGCGGGGGGCTATGAGCAGTTCTTC.

The chain uses TRBV29-1 and TRBJ2-7; 10 nucleotides agree with TRBD2. From germline, CDR1 is SQVTM and CDR2 ANQGSEA. The CDR3 has 15 residues. With V trimmed by 8 bases and J by 3 bases, 13 bases remained unmatched. CDR3 in amino acids: CSTRGSGGDYYEQYF. CDR3 sequence (DNA): TGCAGCACCAGAGGCAGCGGGGGGGACTACTACGAGCAGTACTTC.

This clonotype was observed at least ten times. The chain uses TRBV7-2 and TRBJ1-2; 8 bases map to TRBD1. V shed 5 bases and J 2 bases; nucleotides not matched to a gene: 10. The CDR3 contains 16 residues. CDR1 and CDR2 from the germline V gene are SGHTA and FQGNSA. In nucleotides, the CDR3 is TGTGCCAGCAGCATCTCCCTGGACAGGGAGAACTATGGCTACACCTTC. It encodes CASSISLDRENYGYTF.

The rearrangement uses TRBV12-3 or TRBV12-4 and TRBJ1-5, with D maybe TRBD1 (6 bases). This CDR3 has 14 amino acids. V dropped 6 bases and J dropped 3 bases, with 12 bases sitting between them. CDR3 sequence: CASRVTGYNQPQHF. In DNA, the CDR3 is TGTGCCAGCAGAGTAACAGGGTACAATCAGCCCCAGCATTTT.